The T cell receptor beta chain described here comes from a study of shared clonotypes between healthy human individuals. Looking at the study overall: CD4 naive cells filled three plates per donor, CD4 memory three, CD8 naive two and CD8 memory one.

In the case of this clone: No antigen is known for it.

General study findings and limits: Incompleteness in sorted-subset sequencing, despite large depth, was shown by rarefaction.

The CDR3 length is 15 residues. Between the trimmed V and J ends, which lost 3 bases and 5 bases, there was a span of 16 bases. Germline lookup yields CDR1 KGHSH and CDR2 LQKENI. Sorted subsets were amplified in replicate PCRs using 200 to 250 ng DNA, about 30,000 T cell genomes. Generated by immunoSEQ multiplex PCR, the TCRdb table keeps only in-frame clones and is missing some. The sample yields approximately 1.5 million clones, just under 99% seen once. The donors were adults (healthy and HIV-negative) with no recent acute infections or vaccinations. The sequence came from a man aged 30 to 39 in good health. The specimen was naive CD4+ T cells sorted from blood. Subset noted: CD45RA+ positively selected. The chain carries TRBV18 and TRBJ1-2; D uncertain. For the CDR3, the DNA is TGTGCCAGCTCACCTTTGGGATTAACGAAATATGGCTACACCTTC. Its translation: CASSPLGLTKYGYTF.